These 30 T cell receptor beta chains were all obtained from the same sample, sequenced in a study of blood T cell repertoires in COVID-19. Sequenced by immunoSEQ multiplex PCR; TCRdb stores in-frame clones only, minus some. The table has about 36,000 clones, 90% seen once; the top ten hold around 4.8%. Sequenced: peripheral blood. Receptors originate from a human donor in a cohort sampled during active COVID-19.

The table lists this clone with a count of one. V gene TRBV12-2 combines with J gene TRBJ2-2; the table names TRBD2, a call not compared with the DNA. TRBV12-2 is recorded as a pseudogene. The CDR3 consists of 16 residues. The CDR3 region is CASRFGMGRGTGELFF. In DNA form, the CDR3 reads TGTGCAAGTCGCTTTGGTATGGGGCGGGGCACCGGGGAGCTGTTTTTT.

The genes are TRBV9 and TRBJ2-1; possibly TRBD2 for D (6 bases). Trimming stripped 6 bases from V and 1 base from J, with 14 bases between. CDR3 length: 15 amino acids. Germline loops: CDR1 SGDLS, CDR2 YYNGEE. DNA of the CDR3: TGTGCCAGCACCTATCTGGCGGGGTCCTACAATGAGCAGTTCTTC. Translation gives CASTYLAGSYNEQFF.

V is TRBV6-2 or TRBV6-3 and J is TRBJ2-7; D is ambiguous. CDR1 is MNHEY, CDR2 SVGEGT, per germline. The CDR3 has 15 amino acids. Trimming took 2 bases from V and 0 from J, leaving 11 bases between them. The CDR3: CASSYGGPSSYEQYF. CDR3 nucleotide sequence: TGTGCCAGCAGTTACGGCGGTCCTAGCTCCTACGAGCAGTACTTC.

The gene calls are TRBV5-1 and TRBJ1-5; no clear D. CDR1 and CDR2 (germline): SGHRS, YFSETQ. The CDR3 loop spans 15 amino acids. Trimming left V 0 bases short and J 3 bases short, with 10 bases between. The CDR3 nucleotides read TGCGCCAGCAGCTTGGTCTCCGGGGTCAATCAGCCCCAGCATTTT. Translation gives CASSLVSGVNQPQHF.

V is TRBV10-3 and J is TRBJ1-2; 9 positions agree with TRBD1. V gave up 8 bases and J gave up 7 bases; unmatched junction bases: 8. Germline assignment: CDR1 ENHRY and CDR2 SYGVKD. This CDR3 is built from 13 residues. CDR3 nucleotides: TGTGCCATCGAAACAGGGGGCGGGAGTGGCTACACCTTC. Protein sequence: CAIETGGGSGYTF.

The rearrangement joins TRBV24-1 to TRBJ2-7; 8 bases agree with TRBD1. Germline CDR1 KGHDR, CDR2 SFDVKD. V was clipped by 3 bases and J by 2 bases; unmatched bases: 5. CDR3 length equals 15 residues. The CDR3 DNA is TGTGCCACCAGTGATACGGGACAGGCGACCTACGAGCAGTACTTC. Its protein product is CATSDTGQATYEQYF.

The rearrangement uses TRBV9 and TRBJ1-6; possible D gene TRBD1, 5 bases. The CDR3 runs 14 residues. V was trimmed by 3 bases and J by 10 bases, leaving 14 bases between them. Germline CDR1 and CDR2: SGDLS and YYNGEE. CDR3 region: CASSGGTEGSPLHF. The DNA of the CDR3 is TGTGCCAGCAGCGGGGGGACGGAGGGCTCACCCCTCCACTTT.

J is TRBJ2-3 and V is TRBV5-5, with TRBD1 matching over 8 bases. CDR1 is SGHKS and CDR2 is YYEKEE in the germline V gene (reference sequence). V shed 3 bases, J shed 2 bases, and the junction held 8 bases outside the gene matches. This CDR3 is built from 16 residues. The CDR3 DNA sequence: TGTGCCAGCAGCTCTGACAGGGGAGCCCTCACAGATACGCAGTATTTT. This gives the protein CASSSDRGALTDTQYF.

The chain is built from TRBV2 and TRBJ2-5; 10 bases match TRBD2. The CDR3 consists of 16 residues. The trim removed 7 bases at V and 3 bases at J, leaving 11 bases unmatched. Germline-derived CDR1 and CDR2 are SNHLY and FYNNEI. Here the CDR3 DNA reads TGTGCCAGCATCGCCCACCCCCTAGCGGGAGAAGAGACCCAGTACTTC. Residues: CASIAHPLAGEETQYF. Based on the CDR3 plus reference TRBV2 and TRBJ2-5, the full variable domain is EPEVTQTPSHQVTQMGQEVILRCVPISNHLYFYWYRQILGQKVEFLVSFYNNEISEKSEIFDDQFSVERPDGSNFTLKIRSTKLEDSAMYFCASIAHPLAGEETQYFGPGTRLLVL.

The CDR3 bases are TGCGCCAGCAGCTTGCCGGCAGGGGGCAGCGGGGAGCTGTTTTTT. Translation gives CASSLPAGGSGELFF. The chain carries TRBV5-1 and TRBJ2-2, with 8 bases aligning to TRBD1. V shed 1 base, J shed 7 bases, and the junction held 6 bases outside the gene matches. The germline CDR1 and CDR2 sequences are SGHRS and YFSETQ. The CDR3 sequence is 15 residues long.

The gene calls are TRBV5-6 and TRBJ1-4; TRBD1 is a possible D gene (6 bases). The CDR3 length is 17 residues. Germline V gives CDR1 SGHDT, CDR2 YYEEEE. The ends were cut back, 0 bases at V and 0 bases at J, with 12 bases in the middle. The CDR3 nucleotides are TGTGCCAGCAGCTTGGGCCAGGGGCGGTCAACTAATGAAAAACTGTTTTTT. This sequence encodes CASSLGQGRSTNEKLFF. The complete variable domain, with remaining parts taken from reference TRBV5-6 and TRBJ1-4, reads DAGVTQSPTHLIKTRGQQVTLRCSPKSGHDTVSWYQQALGQGPQFIFQYYEEEERQRGNFPDRFSGHQFPNYSSELNVNALLLGDSALYLCASSLGQGRSTNEKLFFGSGTQLSVL.

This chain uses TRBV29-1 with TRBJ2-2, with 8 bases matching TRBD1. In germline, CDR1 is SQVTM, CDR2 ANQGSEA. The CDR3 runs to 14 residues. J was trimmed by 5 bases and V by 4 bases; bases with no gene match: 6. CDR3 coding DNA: TGCAGCGTTGGGGGGACAGGCGGGACCGGGGAGCTGTTTTTT. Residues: CSVGGTGGTGELFF.

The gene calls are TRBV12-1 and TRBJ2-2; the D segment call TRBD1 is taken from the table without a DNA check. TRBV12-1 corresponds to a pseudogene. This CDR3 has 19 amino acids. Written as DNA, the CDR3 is TGTGCCAGCAGTTCCCCCAGCTGCGAACAGGGGTCGAACACCGGGGAGCTGTTTTTT. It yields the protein CASSSPSCEQGSNTGELFF.

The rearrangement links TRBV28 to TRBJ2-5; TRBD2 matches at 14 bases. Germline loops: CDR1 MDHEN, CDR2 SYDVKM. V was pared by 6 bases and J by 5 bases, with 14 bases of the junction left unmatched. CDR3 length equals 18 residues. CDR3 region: CASRPTGTSGRGRETQYF. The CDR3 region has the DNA TGTGCCAGCAGACCTACCGGGACTAGCGGGAGAGGGAGGGAGACCCAGTACTTC.

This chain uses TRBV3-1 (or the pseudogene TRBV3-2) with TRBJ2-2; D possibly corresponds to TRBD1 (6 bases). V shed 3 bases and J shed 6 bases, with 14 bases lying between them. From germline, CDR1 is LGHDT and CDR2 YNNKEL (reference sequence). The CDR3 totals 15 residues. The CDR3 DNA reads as TGTGCCAGCAGCCATGGGGACACTCAGGCCGGGGAGCTGTTTTTT. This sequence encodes CASSHGDTQAGELFF.

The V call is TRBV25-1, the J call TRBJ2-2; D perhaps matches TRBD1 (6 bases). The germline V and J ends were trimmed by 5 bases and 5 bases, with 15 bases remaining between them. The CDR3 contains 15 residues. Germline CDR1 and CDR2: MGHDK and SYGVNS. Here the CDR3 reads CASSRQDSPTGELFF. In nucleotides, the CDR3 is TGTGCCAGCAGTAGACAGGACAGCCCAACCGGGGAGCTGTTTTTT.

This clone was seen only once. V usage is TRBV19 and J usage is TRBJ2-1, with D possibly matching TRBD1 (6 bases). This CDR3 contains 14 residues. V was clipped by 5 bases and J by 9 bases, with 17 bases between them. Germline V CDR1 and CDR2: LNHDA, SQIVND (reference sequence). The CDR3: CASSSPTGLSEQFF. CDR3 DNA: TGTGCCAGTAGTTCCCCCACAGGGTTGAGTGAGCAGTTCTTC.

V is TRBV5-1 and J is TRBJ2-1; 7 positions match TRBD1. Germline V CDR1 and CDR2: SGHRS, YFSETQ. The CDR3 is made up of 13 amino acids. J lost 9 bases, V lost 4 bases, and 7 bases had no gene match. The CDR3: CASSLGTVGEQFF. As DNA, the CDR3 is TGCGCCAGCAGCCTAGGGACAGTTGGTGAGCAGTTCTTC.

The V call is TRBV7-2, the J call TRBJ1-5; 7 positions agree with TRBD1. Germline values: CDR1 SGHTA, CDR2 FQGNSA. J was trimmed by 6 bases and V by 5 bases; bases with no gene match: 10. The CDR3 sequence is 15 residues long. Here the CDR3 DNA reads TGTGCCAGCAGCGCTCGAGGGGGCTCGACTCAGCCCCAGCATTTT. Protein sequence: CASSARGGSTQPQHF.

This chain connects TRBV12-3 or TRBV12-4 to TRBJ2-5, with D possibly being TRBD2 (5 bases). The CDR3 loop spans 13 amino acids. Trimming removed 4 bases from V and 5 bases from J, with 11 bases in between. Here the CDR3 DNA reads TGTGCCAGCAGTTCCGGATCGGGGGAGACCCAGTACTTC. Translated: CASSSGSGETQYF.

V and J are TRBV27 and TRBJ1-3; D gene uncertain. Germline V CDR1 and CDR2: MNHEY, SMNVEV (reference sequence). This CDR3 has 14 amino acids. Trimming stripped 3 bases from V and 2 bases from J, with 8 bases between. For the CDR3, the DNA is TGTGCCAGCAGTTTCGGAGGACCTGGAAACACCATATATTTT. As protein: CASSFGGPGNTIYF.

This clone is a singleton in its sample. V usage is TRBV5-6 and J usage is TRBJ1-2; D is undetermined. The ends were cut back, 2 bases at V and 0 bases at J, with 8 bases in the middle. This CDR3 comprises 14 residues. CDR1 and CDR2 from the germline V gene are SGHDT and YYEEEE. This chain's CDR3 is CASSFLGANYGYTF. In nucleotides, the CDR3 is TGTGCCAGCAGCTTTTTGGGAGCTAACTATGGCTACACCTTC. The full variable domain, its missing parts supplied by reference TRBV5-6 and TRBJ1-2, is DAGVTQSPTHLIKTRGQQVTLRCSPKSGHDTVSWYQQALGQGPQFIFQYYEEEERQRGNFPDRFSGHQFPNYSSELNVNALLLGDSALYLCASSFLGANYGYTFGSGTRLTVV.

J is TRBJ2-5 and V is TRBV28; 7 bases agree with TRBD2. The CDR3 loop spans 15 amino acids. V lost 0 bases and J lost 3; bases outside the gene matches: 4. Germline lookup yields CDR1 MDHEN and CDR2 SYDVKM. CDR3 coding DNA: TGTGCCAGCAGTTTATGGGGGGGAGGGGAAGAGACCCAGTACTTC. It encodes CASSLWGGGEETQYF.

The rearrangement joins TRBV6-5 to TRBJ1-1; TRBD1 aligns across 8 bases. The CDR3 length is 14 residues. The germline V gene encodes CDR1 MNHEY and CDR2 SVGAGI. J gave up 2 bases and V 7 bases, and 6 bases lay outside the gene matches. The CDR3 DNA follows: TGTGCCAGCATACTGACAGGGGCAAACACTGAAGCTTTCTTT. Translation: CASILTGANTEAFF.

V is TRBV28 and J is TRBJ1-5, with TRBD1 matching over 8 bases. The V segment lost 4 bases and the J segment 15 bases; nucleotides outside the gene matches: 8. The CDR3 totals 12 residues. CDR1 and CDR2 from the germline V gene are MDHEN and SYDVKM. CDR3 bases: TGTGCCAGCAGTTCCGGGACAGGCCTACCGCATTTT. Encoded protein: CASSSGTGLPHF. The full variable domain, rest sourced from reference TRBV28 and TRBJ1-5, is DVKVTQSSRYLVKRTGEKVFLECVQDMDHENMFWYRQDPGLGLRLIYFSYDVKMKEKGDIPEGYSVSREKKERFSLILESASTNQTSMYLCASSSGTGLPHFGDGTRLSIL.

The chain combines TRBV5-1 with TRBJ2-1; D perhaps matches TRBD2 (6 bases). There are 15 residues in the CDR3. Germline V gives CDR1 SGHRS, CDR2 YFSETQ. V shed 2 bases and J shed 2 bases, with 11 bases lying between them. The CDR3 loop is CASSLGTVPYNEQFF. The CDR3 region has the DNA TGCGCCAGCAGCTTAGGGACTGTACCCTACAATGAGCAGTTCTTC. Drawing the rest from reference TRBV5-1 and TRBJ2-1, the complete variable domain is KAGVTQTPRYLIKTRGQQVTLSCSPISGHRSVSWYQQTPGQGLQFLFEYFSETQRNKGNFPGRFSGRQFSNSRSEMNVSTLELGDSALYLCASSLGTVPYNEQFFGPGTRLTVL.

CDR3 sequence: CASRYSGIVEDTQYF. The CDR3, as DNA: TGTGCCAGCAGATATAGCGGAATCGTTGAGGATACGCAGTATTTT. V usage is TRBV3-1 (or the pseudogene TRBV3-2) and J usage is TRBJ2-3; a possible D gene is TRBD2 (6 bases). V was pared by 6 bases and J by 6 bases, with 19 bases between. Germline CDR1 LGHDT, CDR2 YNNKEL (reference sequence). The CDR3 has 15 amino acids.

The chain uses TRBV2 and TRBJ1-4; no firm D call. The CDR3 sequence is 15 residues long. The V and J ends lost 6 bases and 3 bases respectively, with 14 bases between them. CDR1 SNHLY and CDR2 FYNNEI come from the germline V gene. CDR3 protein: CASRGLGNPNEKLFF. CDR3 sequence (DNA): TGTGCCAGCAGGGGCCTTGGTAATCCTAATGAAAAACTGTTTTTT.

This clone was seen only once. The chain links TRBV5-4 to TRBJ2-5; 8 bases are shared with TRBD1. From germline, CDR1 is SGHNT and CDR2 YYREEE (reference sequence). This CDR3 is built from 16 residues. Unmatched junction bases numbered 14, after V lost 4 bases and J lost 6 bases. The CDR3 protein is CASSPPGQGAMKTQYF. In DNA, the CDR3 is TGTGCCAGCAGCCCGCCTGGGCAGGGGGCTATGAAGACCCAGTACTTC.

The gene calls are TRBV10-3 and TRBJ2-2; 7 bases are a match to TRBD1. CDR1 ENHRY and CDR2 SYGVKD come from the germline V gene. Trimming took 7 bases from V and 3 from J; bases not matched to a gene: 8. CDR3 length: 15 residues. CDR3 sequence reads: CAIKGGGGDTGELFF. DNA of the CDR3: TGTGCCATCAAAGGGGGCGGCGGAGACACCGGGGAGCTGTTTTTT.